Presented here are 20 T cell receptor beta chains from one specimen sequenced in a study of cytomegalovirus exposure and HLA in healthy donors. Data came from immunoSEQ multiplex PCR; TCRdb stores just in-frame clones and leaves some out. This table holds about 110,000 clones, around nine tenths found once. The specimen was PBMCs. The receptors here all came from a woman under 30 in good health and CMV-seronegative.

This chain uses TRBV7-8 with TRBJ1-1; no clear D. In germline, CDR1 is SGHVS, CDR2 FQNEAQ. V was shortened by 5 bases and J by 0 bases, with 13 bases between the two germline ends. The CDR3 has 15 residues. CDR3 sequence (DNA): TGTGCCAGCAGCATGGCCGGGGTCATGAACACTGAAGCTTTCTTT. Translated: CASSMAGVMNTEAFF.

This sequence joins TRBV28 and TRBJ2-7; 7 bases are a match to TRBD2. The germline CDR1 and CDR2 sequences are MDHEN and SYDVKM. The CDR3 totals 16 residues. Trimming removed 1 base from V and 5 bases from J; junction bases left unmatched: 11. The CDR3 reads CASSLSPAGVGDEQYF. For the CDR3, the DNA is TGTGCCAGCAGTTTATCCCCCGCGGGGGTTGGTGACGAGCAGTACTTC.

V usage is TRBV7-6 and J usage is TRBJ2-3; 13 positions agree with TRBD2. Germline V gene lookup returns CDR1 SGHVS and CDR2 FNYEAQ. Trimming removed 1 base from V and 6 bases from J; junction bases left unmatched: 13. This CDR3 is built from 19 residues. The CDR3 DNA sequence: TGTGCCAGCAGCTTAGTAGTCGGGACTAGCGGGACATCCTCGGATACGCAGTATTTT. Residues: CASSLVVGTSGTSSDTQYF.

V and J are TRBV7-3 and TRBJ2-1; TRBD1 aligns across 7 bases. Germline lookup yields CDR1 SGHTA and CDR2 FQGTGA. The CDR3 covers 15 residues. V lost 5 bases to trimming and J lost 7 bases; unmatched junction nucleotides: 11. CDR3 region: CASSPDREPTNEQFF. DNA for the CDR3: TGTGCCAGCAGCCCCGACAGGGAACCGACAAATGAGCAGTTCTTC.

The chain carries TRBV28 and TRBJ1-2, with TRBD1 identical over 7 bases. The CDR3 extends over 12 amino acids. Germline CDR1 reads MDHEN; CDR2 reads SYDVKM. Trimming cost V 5 bases and J 7 bases; bases outside gene matches: 4. CDR3 in DNA: TGTGCCAGCAGTCGGGACAGACTTGGCTACACCTTC. Translation: CASSRDRLGYTF.

This clone came up once. V gene TRBV18 combines with J gene TRBJ1-4; perhaps TRBD1 as D (6 bases). The CDR3 sequence is 13 residues long. Germline-derived CDR1 and CDR2 are KGHSH and LQKENI. Trimming took off 6 bases at V and 4 bases at J, with 9 bases between the two ends. The CDR3 nucleotides read TGTGCCAGCTCCCACAGGGATAATGAAAAACTGTTTTTT. It translates to CASSHRDNEKLFF.

The chain combines TRBV7-2 with TRBJ2-6, with D possibly TRBD2 on 6 matching bases. The CDR3 sequence is 18 residues long. Germline V gene sequence: CDR1 SGHTA, CDR2 FQGNSA. Between the trimmed V and J ends, which lost 5 bases and 2 bases, there was a span of 19 bases. CDR3 protein: CASSPGGLTRPGANVLTF. The CDR3, as DNA: TGTGCCAGCAGCCCAGGAGGGCTGACTCGGCCTGGGGCCAACGTCCTGACTTTC.

Here the CDR3 reads CASSAGGTASSYNEQFF. In DNA, the CDR3 is TGTGCCAGCAGCGCGGGCGGGACTGCCAGCTCCTACAATGAGCAGTTCTTC. The chain links TRBV7-6 to TRBJ2-1, with D maybe TRBD2 (6 bases). V was clipped by 5 bases and J by 0 bases, with 17 bases between them. The CDR3 extends over 17 amino acids. Germline lookup yields CDR1 SGHVS and CDR2 FNYEAQ.

This chain joins TRBV11-3 and TRBJ2-3, with 8 bases that match TRBD2. V shed 8 bases and J 5 bases; nucleotides not matched to a gene: 12. The CDR3 spans 15 residues. Looked up from germline, CDR1 is SGHNT and CDR2 is YENEEA. The CDR3 DNA reads TGTGCCAGCTCTTCCGCCCGGGGGGGCGTAGATACGCAGTATTTT. Its translation: CASSSARGGVDTQYF. Combining the CDR3 with reference TRBV11-3 and TRBJ2-3 gives the whole variable domain EAGVVQSPRYKIIEKKQPVAFWCNPISGHNTLYWYLQNLGQGPELLIRYENEEAVDDSQLPKDRFSAERLKGVDSTLKIQPAELGDSAVYLCASSSARGGVDTQYFGPGTRLTVL.

The chain recombines TRBV4-2 with TRBJ2-1, with 7 bases matching TRBD2. The germline V gene has CDR1 LGHNA and CDR2 YNFKEQ. The CDR3 covers 13 residues. The ends lost 4 bases at V and 10 bases at J; junction bases unmatched: 7. This CDR3 reads CASSLRLAEEQFF. The CDR3 bases are TGTGCCAGCAGCCTAAGACTAGCAGAGGAGCAGTTCTTC.

This clone occurred once. The chain employs TRBV7-6 and TRBJ2-1; TRBD2 aligns across 9 bases. V gave up 4 bases and J gave up 4 bases; unmatched junction bases: 20. The germline V gene encodes CDR1 SGHVS and CDR2 FNYEAQ. This CDR3 is 20 amino acids long. The DNA of the CDR3 is TGTGCCAGCAGCTCCGATGAACCCACAGTCGGCCTAGCGGGGTACAATGAGCAGTTCTTC. Translating it yields CASSSDEPTVGLAGYNEQFF.

This rearrangement joins TRBV27 to TRBJ1-1, with 7 bases that match TRBD1. V shed 4 bases, J shed 3 bases, and the junction held 11 bases outside the gene matches. This CDR3 region has 16 residues. The germline V gene has CDR1 MNHEY and CDR2 SMNVEV (reference sequence). The CDR3 nucleotides read TGTGCCAGCAGTTCCCTTAGGGGGCCTACGGACACTGAAGCTTTCTTT. Protein: CASSSLRGPTDTEAFF.

The CDR3, as DNA: TGTGCCAGCAGTTTAAACCGGGAGTATTTCTTC. Encoded protein: CASSLNREYFF. The rearrangement uses TRBV28 and TRBJ2-1; tentatively, D is TRBD2 (6 bases). This CDR3 has 11 residues. The V end was cut by 2 bases, the J end by 16 bases, with 12 bases between. The V gene's germline CDR1 is MDHEN and CDR2 SYDVKM.

This sequence joins TRBV14 and TRBJ2-7, with 13 bases that match TRBD2. This CDR3 is built from 17 residues. CDR1 is SGHDN, CDR2 FVKESK, per germline. V lost 5 bases and J lost 5; bases outside the gene matches: 12. The CDR3 is CASSSNILAGGADEQYF. As DNA, the CDR3 is TGTGCCAGCAGCTCCAACATACTAGCGGGAGGGGCGGACGAGCAGTACTTC. The entire variable domain, with the rest obtained from reference TRBV14 and TRBJ2-7, is as follows: EAGVTQFPSHSVIEKGQTVTLRCDPISGHDNLYWYRRVMGKEIKFLLHFVKESKQDESGMPNNRFLAERTGGTYSTLKVQPAELEDSGVYFCASSSNILAGGADEQYFGPGTRLTVT.

This CDR3 reads CASSWTGGGYQPQHF. The DNA for the CDR3 is TGTGCCAGCAGTTGGACAGGGGGCGGATATCAGCCCCAGCATTTT. This chain links TRBV28 with TRBJ1-5; 11 bases are shared with TRBD1. This CDR3 region has 15 residues. Germline values: CDR1 MDHEN, CDR2 SYDVKM. Trimming took 4 bases from V and 5 from J; bases not matched to a gene: 4.

The chain employs TRBV4-3 and TRBJ2-2; D remains unclear. The ends were cut back, 0 bases at V and 6 bases at J, with 5 bases in the middle. The CDR3 length is 13 residues. Germline V CDR1 and CDR2: LGHNA, YSLEER. The CDR3 bases are TGCGCCAGCAGCCAAGACAGATCCGGGGAGCTGTTTTTT. Amino acids: CASSQDRSGELFF.

This sequence joins TRBV9 and TRBJ1-3; D possibly corresponds to TRBD1 (6 bases). The V and J ends lost 4 bases and 2 bases respectively, with 13 bases between them. The CDR3 runs to 15 residues. The germline V gene encodes CDR1 SGDLS and CDR2 YYNGEE. Here the CDR3 reads CASSTTGYAGNTIYF. In DNA form, the CDR3 reads TGTGCCAGCAGCACTACAGGGTACGCTGGAAACACCATATATTTT.

V is TRBV10-2 and J is TRBJ1-6; no reliable D call. The germline V and J ends were trimmed by 7 bases and 0 bases, with 4 bases remaining between them. CDR1 WSHSY and CDR2 SAAADI come from the germline V gene. CDR3 length: 13 residues. DNA for the CDR3: TGCGCCAGCACTAGCTCCTATAATTCACCCCTCCACTTT. Translated, it gives CASTSSYNSPLHF.

The chain combines TRBV7-2 with TRBJ1-2; D uncertain. Germline V CDR1 and CDR2: SGHTA, FQGNSA. The V and J ends lost 1 base and 7 bases respectively, with 19 bases between them. The CDR3 extends over 16 amino acids. CDR3 DNA: TGTGCCAGCAGCTTAGGGTACCTCCGGCCGGGAATTGGCTACACCTTC. Protein sequence: CASSLGYLRPGIGYTF.

The chain employs TRBV5-1 and TRBJ2-1; D is possibly TRBD2 (5 bases). The CDR3 has 16 amino acids. Germline lookup yields CDR1 SGHRS and CDR2 YFSETQ. Between the trimmed V and J ends, which lost 4 bases and 5 bases, there was a span of 19 bases. The CDR3 reads CASSPASGSLNNEQFF. CDR3 sequence (DNA): TGCGCCAGCAGCCCAGCTAGTGGGAGTTTGAACAATGAGCAGTTCTTC. Combining the CDR3 with reference TRBV5-1 and TRBJ2-1 gives the whole variable domain KAGVTQTPRYLIKTRGQQVTLSCSPISGHRSVSWYQQTPGQGLQFLFEYFSETQRNKGNFPGRFSGRQFSNSRSEMNVSTLELGDSALYLCASSPASGSLNNEQFFGPGTRLTVL.